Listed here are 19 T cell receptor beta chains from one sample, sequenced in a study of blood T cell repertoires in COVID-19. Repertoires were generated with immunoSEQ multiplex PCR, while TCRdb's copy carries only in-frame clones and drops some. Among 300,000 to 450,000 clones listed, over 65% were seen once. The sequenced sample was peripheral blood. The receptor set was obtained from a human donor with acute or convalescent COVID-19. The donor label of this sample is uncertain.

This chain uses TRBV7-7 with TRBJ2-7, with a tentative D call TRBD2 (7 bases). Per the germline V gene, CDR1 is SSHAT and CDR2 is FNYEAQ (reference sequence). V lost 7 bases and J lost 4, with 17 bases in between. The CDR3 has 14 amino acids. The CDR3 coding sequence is TGTGCCAGCACCAAAGGGGGGGGGCGGTACGAGCAGTACTTC. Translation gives CASTKGGGRYEQYF. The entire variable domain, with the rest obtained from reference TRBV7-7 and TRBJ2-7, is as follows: GAGVSQSPRYKVTKRGQDVTLRCDPISSHATLYWYQQALGQGPEFLTYFNYEAQPDKSGLPSDRFSAERPEGSISTLTIQRTEQRDSAMYRCASTKGGGRYEQYFGPGTRLTVT.

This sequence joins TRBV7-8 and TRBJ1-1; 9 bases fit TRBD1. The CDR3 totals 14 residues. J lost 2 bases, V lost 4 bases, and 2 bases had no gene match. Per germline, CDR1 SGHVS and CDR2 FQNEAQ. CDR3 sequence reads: CASSWDRVNTEAFF. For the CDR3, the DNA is TGTGCCAGCAGCTGGGACAGGGTAAACACTGAAGCTTTCTTT.

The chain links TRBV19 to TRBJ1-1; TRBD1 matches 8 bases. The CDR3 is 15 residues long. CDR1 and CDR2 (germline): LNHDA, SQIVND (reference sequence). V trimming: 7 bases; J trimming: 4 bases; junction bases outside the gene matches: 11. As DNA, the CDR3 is TGTGCCAGTAAAACAGGGGGACTCCTGAGCACTGAAGCTTTCTTT. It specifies CASKTGGLLSTEAFF.

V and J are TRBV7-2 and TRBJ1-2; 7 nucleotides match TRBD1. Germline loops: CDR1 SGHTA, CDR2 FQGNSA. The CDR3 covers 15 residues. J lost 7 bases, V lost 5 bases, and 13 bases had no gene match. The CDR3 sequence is CASSPLTTGKGGYTF. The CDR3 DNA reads TGTGCCAGCAGCCCCCTTACGACAGGGAAAGGTGGCTACACCTTC.

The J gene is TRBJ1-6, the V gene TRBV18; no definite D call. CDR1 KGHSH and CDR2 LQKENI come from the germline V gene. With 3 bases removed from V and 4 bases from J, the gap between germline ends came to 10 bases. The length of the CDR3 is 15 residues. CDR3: CASSPARGYNSPLHF. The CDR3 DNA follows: TGTGCCAGCTCACCTGCCAGAGGTTATAATTCACCCCTCCACTTT.

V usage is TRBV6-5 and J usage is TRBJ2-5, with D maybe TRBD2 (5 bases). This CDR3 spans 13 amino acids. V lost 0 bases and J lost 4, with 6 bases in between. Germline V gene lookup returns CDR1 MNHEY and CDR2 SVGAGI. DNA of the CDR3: TGTGCCAGCAGTTACTCCGGGATAGAGACCCAGTACTTC. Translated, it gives CASSYSGIETQYF.

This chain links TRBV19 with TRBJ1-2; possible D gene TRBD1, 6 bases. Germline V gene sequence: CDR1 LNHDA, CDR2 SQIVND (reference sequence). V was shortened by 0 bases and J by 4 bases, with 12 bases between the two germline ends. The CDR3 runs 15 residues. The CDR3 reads CASSIDGQPIYGYTF. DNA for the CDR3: TGTGCCAGTAGTATAGACGGACAGCCGATCTATGGCTACACCTTC.

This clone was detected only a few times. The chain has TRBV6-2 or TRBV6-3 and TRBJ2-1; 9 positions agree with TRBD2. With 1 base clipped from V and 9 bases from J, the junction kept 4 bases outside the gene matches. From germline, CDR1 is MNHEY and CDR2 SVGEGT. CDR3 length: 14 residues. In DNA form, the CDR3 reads TGTGCCAGCAGTTACTTAGCGGGAGATTCTGAGCAGTTCTTC. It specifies CASSYLAGDSEQFF.

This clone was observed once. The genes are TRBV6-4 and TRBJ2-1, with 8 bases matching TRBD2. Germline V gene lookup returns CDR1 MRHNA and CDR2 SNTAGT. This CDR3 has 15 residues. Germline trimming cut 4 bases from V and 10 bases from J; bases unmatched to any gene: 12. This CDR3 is CASSADYSGGVEQFF. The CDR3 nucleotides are TGTGCCAGCAGTGCCGATTACTCGGGGGGGGTAGAGCAGTTCTTC.

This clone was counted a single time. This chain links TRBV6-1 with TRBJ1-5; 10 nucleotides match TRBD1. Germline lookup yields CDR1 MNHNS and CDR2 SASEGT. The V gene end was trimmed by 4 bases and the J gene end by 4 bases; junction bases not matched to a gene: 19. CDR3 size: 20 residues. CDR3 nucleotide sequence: TGTGCCAGCAGTGCCACTACCGGGACAGGGGCCCCTGCTGGGAATCAGCCCCAGCATTTT. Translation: CASSATTGTGAPAGNQPQHF.

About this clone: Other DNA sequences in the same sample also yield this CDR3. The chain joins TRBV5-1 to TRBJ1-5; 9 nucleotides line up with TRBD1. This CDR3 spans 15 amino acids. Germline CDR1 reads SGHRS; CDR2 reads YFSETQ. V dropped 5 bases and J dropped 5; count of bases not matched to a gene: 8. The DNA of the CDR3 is TGCGCCAGCAGTCCCGGGACAGGGAGAGATCAGCCCCAGCATTTT. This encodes CASSPGTGRDQPQHF.

The CDR3 coding sequence is TGTGCCAGCAGTGCGACGCATCTAGCGGGAGGAGAGACCCAGTACTTC. It specifies CASSATHLAGGETQYF. The V and J genes are TRBV6-1 and TRBJ2-5; 11 bases fit TRBD2. The V segment lost 4 bases and the J segment 4 bases; nucleotides outside the gene matches: 8. This CDR3 has 16 residues. Germline CDR1 MNHNS, CDR2 SASEGT.

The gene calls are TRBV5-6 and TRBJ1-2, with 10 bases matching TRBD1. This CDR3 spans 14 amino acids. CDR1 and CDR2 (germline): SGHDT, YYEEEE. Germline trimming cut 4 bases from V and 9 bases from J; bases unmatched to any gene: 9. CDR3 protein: CASSPLGTGERYTF. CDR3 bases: TGTGCCAGCAGCCCATTAGGGACAGGGGAGCGCTACACCTTC.

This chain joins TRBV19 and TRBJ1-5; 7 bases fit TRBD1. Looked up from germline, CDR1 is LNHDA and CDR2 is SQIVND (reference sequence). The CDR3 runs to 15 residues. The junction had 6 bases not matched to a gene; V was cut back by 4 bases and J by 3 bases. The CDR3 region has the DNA TGTGCCAGTAGTACCAGGGACAGCTTCAATCAGCCCCAGCATTTT. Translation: CASSTRDSFNQPQHF.

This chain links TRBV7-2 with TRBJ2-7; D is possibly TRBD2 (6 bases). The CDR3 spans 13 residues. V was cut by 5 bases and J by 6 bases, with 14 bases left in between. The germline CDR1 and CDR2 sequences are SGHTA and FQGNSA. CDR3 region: CASSTRLVPEQYF. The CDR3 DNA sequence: TGTGCCAGCAGCACGCGACTAGTTCCCGAGCAGTACTTC.

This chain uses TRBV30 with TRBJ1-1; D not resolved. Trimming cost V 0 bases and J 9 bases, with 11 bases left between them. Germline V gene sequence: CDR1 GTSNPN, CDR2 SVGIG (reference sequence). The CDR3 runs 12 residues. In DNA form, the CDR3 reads TGTGCCTGGAGTGTATTTTCACAGAAAGCTTTCTTT. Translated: CAWSVFSQKAFF.

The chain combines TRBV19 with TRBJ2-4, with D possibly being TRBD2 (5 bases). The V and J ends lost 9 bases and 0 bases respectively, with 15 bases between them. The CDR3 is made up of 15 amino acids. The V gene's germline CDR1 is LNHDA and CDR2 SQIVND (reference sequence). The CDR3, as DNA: TGTGCCAGCAAACCGACGGGGTTAGCCAAAAACATTCAGTACTTC. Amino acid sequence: CASKPTGLAKNIQYF.

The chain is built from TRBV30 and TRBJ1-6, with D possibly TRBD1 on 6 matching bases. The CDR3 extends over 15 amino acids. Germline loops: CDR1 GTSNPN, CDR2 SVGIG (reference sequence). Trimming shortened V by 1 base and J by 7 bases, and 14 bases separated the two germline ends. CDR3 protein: CAWSDPGTINSPLHF. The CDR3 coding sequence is TGTGCCTGGAGTGATCCCGGGACAATCAATTCACCCCTCCACTTT.

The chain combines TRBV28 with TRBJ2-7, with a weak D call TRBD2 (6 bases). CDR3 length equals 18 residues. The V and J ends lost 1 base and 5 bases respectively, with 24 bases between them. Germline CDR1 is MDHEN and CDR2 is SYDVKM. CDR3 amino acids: CASSLYSPGWDFSHEQYF. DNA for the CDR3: TGTGCCAGCAGTTTATACTCCCCTGGGTGGGACTTTAGCCACGAGCAGTACTTC.